Listed below are T cell receptor beta chains from one sample, sequenced in a study of cytomegalovirus exposure and HLA in healthy donors. The protocol was immunoSEQ multiplex PCR, while the TCRdb copy is restricted to in-frame clones and leaves out a portion. The sample carries some 170,000 clones, about 81% recorded once. Material for sequencing was PBMCs. The receptors originated from a woman younger than 30 in good health and CMV-seronegative. CDR3s include the opening cysteine and the closing phenylalanine or tryptophan. Fields, in order: V gene, J gene, clone size, D gene, CDR3 protein, CDR3 DNA. A D gene is named only where the DNA matches it firmly. Clone size is stated in some rows and not others, as once, few, many or a class when expanded.

v_gene: TRBV9
j_gene: TRBJ2-1
abundance: NA
d_gene: NA
CDR3aa: CASSPGFNEQFF
CDR3nt: TGTGCCAGCAGCCCAGGGTTCAATGAGCAGTTCTTC

v_gene: TRBV7-9
j_gene: TRBJ2-5
abundance: NA
d_gene: TRBD1
CDR3aa: CASSFPVGTGRVRETQYF
CDR3nt: TGTGCCAGCAGCTTCCCGGTCGGGACAGGGCGAGTTCGGGAGACCCAGTACTTC

v_gene: TRBV5-6
j_gene: TRBJ1-1
abundance: NA
d_gene: NA
CDR3aa: CASSSNRFGEAFF
CDR3nt: TGTGCCAGCAGCTCAAACAGGTTCGGTGAAGCTTTCTTT

v_gene: TRBV4-1
j_gene: TRBJ1-5
abundance: few
d_gene: NA
CDR3aa: CASSQVGQQPQHF
CDR3nt: TGCGCCAGCAGCCAAGTGGGGCAACAGCCCCAGCATTTT

v_gene: TRBV15
j_gene: TRBJ2-6
abundance: NA
d_gene: NA
CDR3aa: CATSRDLGRGDSGANVLTF
CDR3nt: TGTGCCACCAGCAGAGATTTGGGCAGGGGAGACTCTGGGGCCAACGTCCTGACTTTC

v_gene: TRBV6-6
j_gene: TRBJ1-6
abundance: NA
d_gene: TRBD1
CDR3aa: CASSKQGAPDSPLHF
CDR3nt: TGTGCCAGCAGTAAACAGGGGGCCCCGGATTCACCCCTCCACTTT

v_gene: TRBV6-6
j_gene: TRBJ2-7
abundance: NA
d_gene: NA
CDR3aa: CASGGGEQYF
CDR3nt: TGTGCCAGCGGGGGCGGGGAGCAGTACTTC

v_gene: TRBV5-6
j_gene: TRBJ2-3
abundance: NA
d_gene: NA
CDR3aa: CASSLRGGRTDTQYF
CDR3nt: TGTGCCAGCAGCTTGCGTGGGGGCCGCACAGATACGCAGTATTTT

v_gene: TRBV10-3
j_gene: TRBJ1-2
abundance: NA
d_gene: NA
CDR3aa: CAISEPNERSGSYGYTF
CDR3nt: TGTGCCATCAGTGAGCCGAATGAAAGGTCGGGGAGCTATGGCTACACCTTC

v_gene: TRBV19
j_gene: TRBJ2-1
abundance: NA
d_gene: TRBD2
CDR3aa: CASSTSGGAKYNEQFF
CDR3nt: TGTGCCAGTAGTACTAGCGGGGGGGCGAAGTACAATGAGCAGTTCTTC

v_gene: TRBV18
j_gene: TRBJ1-5
abundance: NA
d_gene: TRBD1
CDR3aa: CASSSGQGGNQPQHF
CDR3nt: TGTGCCAGCTCCTCCGGACAGGGGGGCAATCAGCCCCAGCATTTT

v_gene: TRBV5-6
j_gene: TRBJ2-4
abundance: NA
d_gene: NA
CDR3aa: CASSLVTGGNIQYF
CDR3nt: TGTGCCAGCAGCTTGGTTACCGGGGGAAACATTCAGTACTTC

v_gene: TRBV10-2
j_gene: TRBJ1-5
abundance: NA
d_gene: TRBD1
CDR3aa: CASKSGTANQPQHF
CDR3nt: TGCGCCTCCAAGTCGGGGACAGCCAATCAGCCCCAGCATTTT

v_gene: TRBV16
j_gene: TRBJ1-1
abundance: NA
d_gene: TRBD1
CDR3aa: CASSPGTGRMNTEAFF
CDR3nt: TGTGCCAGCAGCCCGGGGACAGGGCGGATGAACACTGAAGCTTTCTTT

v_gene: TRBV27
j_gene: TRBJ1-1
abundance: NA
d_gene: NA
CDR3aa: CASSSYRENAEAFF
CDR3nt: TGTGCCAGCAGTTCCTACAGGGAAAACGCTGAAGCTTTCTTT

v_gene: TRBV27
j_gene: TRBJ1-1
abundance: NA
d_gene: NA
CDR3aa: CASSFRGETEAFF
CDR3nt: TGTGCCAGCAGTTTTAGGGGCGAAACTGAAGCTTTCTTT

v_gene: TRBV7-3
j_gene: TRBJ2-1
abundance: NA
d_gene: NA
CDR3aa: CASSLTRSGNGNEQFF
CDR3nt: TGTGCCAGCAGCTTAACGAGATCAGGGAATGGGAATGAGCAGTTCTTC